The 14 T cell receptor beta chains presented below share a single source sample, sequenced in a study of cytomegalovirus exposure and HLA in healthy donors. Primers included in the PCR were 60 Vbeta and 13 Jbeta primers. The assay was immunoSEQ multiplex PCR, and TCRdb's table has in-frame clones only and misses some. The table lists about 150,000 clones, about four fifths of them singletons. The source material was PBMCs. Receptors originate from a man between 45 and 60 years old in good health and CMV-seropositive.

The CDR3 nucleotides read TGCGCCAGCAGCGCCGGACAGGAGGGTTCCGGGGAGCTGTTTTTT. It translates to CASSAGQEGSGELFF. V gene TRBV5-1 combines with J gene TRBJ2-2; TRBD1 might be the D (7 bases). The CDR3 consists of 15 residues. Germline V lookup: CDR1 SGHRS, CDR2 YFSETQ. The V gene lost 4 bases and the J gene lost 6 bases, with 16 bases spanning the gap.

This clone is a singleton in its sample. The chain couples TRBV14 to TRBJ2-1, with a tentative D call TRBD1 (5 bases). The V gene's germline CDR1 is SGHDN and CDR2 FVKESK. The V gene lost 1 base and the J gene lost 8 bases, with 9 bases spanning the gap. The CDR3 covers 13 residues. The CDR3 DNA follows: TGTGCCAGCAGCCAAGCAGGGTTCGATGAGCAGTTCTTC. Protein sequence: CASSQAGFDEQFF.

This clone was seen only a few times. CDR3 sequence (DNA): TGTGCCAGCAAGTTCGGACAGGGCACCTACGAGCAGTACTTC. Amino acid sequence: CASKFGQGTYEQYF. V usage is TRBV6-1 and J usage is TRBJ2-7, with TRBD1 matching 8 bases. CDR1 is MNHNS and CDR2 is SASEGT in the germline V gene. The junction had 7 bases not matched to a gene; V was cut back by 7 bases and J by 2 bases. The CDR3 loop spans 14 amino acids.

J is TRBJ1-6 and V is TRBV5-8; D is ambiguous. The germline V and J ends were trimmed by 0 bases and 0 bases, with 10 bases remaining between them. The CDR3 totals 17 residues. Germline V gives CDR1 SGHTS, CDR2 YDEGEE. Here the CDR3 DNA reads TGTGCCAGCAGCTTGGTTGACGGGAGCTCCTATAATTCACCCCTCCACTTT. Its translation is CASSLVDGSSYNSPLHF.

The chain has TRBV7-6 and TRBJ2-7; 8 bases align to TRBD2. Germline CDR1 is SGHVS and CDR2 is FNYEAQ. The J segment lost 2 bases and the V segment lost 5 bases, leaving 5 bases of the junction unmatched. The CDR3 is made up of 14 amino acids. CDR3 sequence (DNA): TGTGCCAGCAGCAGCGGGGGCGATACCTACGAGCAGTACTTC. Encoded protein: CASSSGGDTYEQYF.

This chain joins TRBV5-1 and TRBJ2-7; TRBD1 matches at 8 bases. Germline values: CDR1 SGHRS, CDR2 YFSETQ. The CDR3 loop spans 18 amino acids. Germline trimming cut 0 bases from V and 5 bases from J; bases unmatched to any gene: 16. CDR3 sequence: CASSLELAGRGLKNEQYF. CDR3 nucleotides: TGCGCCAGCAGCTTGGAACTGGCAGGCAGGGGGCTTAAAAACGAGCAGTACTTC.

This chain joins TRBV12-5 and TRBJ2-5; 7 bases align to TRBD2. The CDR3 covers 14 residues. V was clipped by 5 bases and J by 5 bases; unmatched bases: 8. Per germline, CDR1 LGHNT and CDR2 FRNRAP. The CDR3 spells CASGVGGEGETQYF. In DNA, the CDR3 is TGTGCTAGTGGTGTCGGTGGGGAGGGGGAGACCCAGTACTTC.

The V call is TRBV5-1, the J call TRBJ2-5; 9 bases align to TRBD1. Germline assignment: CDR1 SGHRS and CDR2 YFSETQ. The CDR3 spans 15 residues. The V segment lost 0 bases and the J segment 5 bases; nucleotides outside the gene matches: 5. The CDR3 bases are TGCGCCAGCAGCTTGGACAGGGGGCAAGATGAGACCCAGTACTTC. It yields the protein CASSLDRGQDETQYF.

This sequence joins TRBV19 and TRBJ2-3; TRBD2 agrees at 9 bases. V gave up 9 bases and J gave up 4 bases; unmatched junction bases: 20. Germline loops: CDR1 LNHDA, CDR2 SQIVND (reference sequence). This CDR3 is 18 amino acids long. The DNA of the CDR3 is TGTGCCAGCCCCCTCCTAGCGGGAAAGGTGAAAGGGGCAGATACGCAGTATTTT. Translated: CASPLLAGKVKGADTQYF.

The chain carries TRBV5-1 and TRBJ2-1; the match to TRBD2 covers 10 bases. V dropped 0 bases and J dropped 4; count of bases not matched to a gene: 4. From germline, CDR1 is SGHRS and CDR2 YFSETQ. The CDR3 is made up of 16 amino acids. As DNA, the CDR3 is TGCGCCAGCAGCTTGGGGCTAGCGGGAGAATACAATGAGCAGTTCTTC. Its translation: CASSLGLAGEYNEQFF. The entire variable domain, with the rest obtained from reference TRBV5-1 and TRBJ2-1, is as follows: KAGVTQTPRYLIKTRGQQVTLSCSPISGHRSVSWYQQTPGQGLQFLFEYFSETQRNKGNFPGRFSGRQFSNSRSEMNVSTLELGDSALYLCASSLGLAGEYNEQFFGPGTRLTVL.

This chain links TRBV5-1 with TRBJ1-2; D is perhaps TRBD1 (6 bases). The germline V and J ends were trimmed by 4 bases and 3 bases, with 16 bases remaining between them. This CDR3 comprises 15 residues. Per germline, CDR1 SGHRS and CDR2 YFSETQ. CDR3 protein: CASSVHPGVDYGYTF. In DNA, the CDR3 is TGCGCCAGCAGCGTTCACCCAGGGGTCGACTATGGCTACACCTTC. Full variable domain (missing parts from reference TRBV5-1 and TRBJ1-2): KAGVTQTPRYLIKTRGQQVTLSCSPISGHRSVSWYQQTPGQGLQFLFEYFSETQRNKGNFPGRFSGRQFSNSRSEMNVSTLELGDSALYLCASSVHPGVDYGYTFGSGTRLTVV.

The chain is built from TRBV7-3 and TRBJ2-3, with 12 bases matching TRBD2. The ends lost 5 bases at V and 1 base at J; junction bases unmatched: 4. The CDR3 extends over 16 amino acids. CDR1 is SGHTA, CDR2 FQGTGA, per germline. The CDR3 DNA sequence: TGTGCCAGCAGCCCCAGACTAGCGGGGGGCACAGATACGCAGTATTTT. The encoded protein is CASSPRLAGGTDTQYF.

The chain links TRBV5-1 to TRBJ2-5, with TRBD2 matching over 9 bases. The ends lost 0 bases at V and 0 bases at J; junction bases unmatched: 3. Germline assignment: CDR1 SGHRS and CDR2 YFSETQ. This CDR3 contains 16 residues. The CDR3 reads CASSLVLAGYQETQYF. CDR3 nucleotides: TGCGCCAGCAGCTTGGTCCTAGCGGGATACCAAGAGACCCAGTACTTC.

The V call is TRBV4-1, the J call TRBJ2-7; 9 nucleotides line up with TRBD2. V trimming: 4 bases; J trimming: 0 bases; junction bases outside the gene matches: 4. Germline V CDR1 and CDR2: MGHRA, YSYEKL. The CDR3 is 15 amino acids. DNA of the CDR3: TGCGCCAGCAGCCTTAGCGGGAGTAGCTCCTACGAGCAGTACTTC. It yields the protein CASSLSGSSSYEQYF.